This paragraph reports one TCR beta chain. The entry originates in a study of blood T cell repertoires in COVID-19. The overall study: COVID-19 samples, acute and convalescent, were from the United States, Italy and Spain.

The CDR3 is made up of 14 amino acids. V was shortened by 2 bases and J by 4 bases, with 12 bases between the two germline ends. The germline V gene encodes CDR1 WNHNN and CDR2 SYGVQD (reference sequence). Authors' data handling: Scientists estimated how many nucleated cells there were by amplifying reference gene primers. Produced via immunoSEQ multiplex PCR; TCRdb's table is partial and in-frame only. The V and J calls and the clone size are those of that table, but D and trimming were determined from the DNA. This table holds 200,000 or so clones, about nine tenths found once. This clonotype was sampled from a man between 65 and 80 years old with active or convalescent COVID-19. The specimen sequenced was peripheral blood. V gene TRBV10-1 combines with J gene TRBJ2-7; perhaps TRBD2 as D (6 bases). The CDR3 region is CASSENRGTYEQYF. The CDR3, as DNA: TGCGCCAGCAGTGAGAATCGGGGGACTTACGAGCAGTACTTC.